This TCR beta chain was captured by sequencing in a study of blood T cell repertoires in COVID-19. Overall study context: COVID-19 samples collected from the United States, Italy and Spain covered acute and convalescent phases. From T cells, B-cell-depleted T cells, or PBMCs came the material, which was cDNA or gDNA.

This CDR3 has 14 residues. Germline values: CDR1 LGHDT, CDR2 YNNKEL (reference sequence). V lost 3 bases, J lost 5 bases, and 13 bases lay in between. The authors' processing: By means of reference gene primer amplification, nucleated cell counts were estimated. Clones were sequenced by immunoSEQ multiplex PCR, and TCRdb holds only the in-frame ones, with some missing. V and J calls plus clone size are reproduced from that table; the DNA served to infer D and trimming. The sample carries approximately 75,000 clones, about 74% recorded once. The chain combines TRBV3-1 (or the pseudogene TRBV3-2) with TRBJ1-2; D possibly corresponds to TRBD1 (6 bases). The TCR comes from a human donor with acute or convalescent COVID-19. The donor label of this sample is uncertain. Sample: peripheral blood. The CDR3 is CASSQQGIGYGYTF. CDR3 nucleotide sequence: TGTGCCAGCAGCCAGCAGGGGATCGGGTATGGCTACACCTTC.